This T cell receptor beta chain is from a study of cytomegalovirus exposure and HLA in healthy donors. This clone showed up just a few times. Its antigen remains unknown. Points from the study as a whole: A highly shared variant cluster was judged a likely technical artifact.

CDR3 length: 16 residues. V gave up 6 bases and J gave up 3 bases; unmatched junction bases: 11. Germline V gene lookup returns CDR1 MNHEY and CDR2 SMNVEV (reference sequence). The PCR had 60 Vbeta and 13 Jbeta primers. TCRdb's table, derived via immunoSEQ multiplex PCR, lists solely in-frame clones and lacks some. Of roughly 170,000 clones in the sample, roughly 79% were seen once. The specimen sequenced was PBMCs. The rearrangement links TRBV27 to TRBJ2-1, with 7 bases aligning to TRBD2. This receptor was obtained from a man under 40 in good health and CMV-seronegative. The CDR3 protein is CASRLSGQTLYNEQFF. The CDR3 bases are TGTGCCAGCAGACTTAGCGGGCAAACACTCTACAATGAGCAGTTCTTC.